This T cell receptor (beta chain) was found in a study of T cells in Graves' hyperthyroidism and ophthalmopathy (dated by TCRdb to about 2019). With respect to the entire study: To identify distinguishing TCR V-J signatures, a discovery cohort of around 100 patients was used, comprising 43 with Graves' ophthalmopathy and 55 to 65 with stable Graves' hyperthyroidism. Whether ophthalmopathy could be predicted prospectively was tested in an independent validation cohort made up of 18 to 20 hyperthyroidism patients plus 17 patients who later progressed to ophthalmopathy. The 100 or so discovery patients were divided at random into training and test sets in a 7:3 ratio. In about 6 Graves' hyperthyroidism patients, the study also compared T-cell repertoires from thyroid tissue with T-cell repertoires from blood. Once sampling was done, hyperthyroidism patients were given methimazole at a starting dose of 30 mg daily, whereas ophthalmopathy patients were given high-dose intravenous methylprednisolone. According to the paper, TCR Vbeta CDR3 sequencing was carried out on some 130 peripheral blood samples, which came from some 41 ophthalmopathy, some 73 hyperthyroidism and roughly 17 progressor patients. What the study reported, not specific to this receptor: Ophthalmopathy was separated from stable hyperthyroidism by a 13 V-J signature model, with around 90% sensitivity and approximately 84% specificity obtained in cross-validation and 80%/75% obtained in testing. No statistical method was used to fix the sample size in advance, and group allocation was not hidden from the investigators. Blood samples also contained most of the expanded thyroid clonotypes (frequency above 0.001), which suggests that blood repertoires may reflect thyroid immune responses. During validation, the model predicted progression to ophthalmopathy a median of about 6.5 months ahead of onset, with more than 60% sensitivity and 72% to 80% specificity.

Note on this clonotype: No cognate antigen has been identified for it. Per-base quality was not reported, and no clone a single base away is much larger than it.

A patient counted as having stable Graves' hyperthyroidism if no progression to ophthalmopathy occurred over 18 months of follow-up. Hyperthyroidism patients were newly diagnosed, had a disease duration of under 2 months, and were aged 18 to 65 years. Any patient with an uncontrolled infection, another autoimmune disease, pregnancy or lactation was excluded. Diagnoses were established on the basis of clinical symptoms, serum thyroxine and TRAb, thyroid ultrasound, and orbital computed tomography. Total RNA was extracted with Trizol reagent, and quality was checked on an Agilent 2100 Bioanalyzer. The CDR3 numbers 13 residues from cysteine through phenylalanine. CDR3 DNA only is kept here, 39 bases in frame from base 1. CDR1 and CDR2 are drawn from the germline V gene: ENHRY, SYGVKD. V has 6 bases trimmed and J has 5 bases trimmed; junction bases matching no gene number 5. The TCR beta CDR3 regions were amplified from the RNA transcripts. For the first round of RT-PCR on the TCR CDR3, the HTBI primer set was used together with the Qiagen OneStep RT-PCR kit. The libraries were constructed in a second round of multiplex PCR and then size-selected and purified. Sequencing of the libraries was done on an Illumina HiSeq2000 using paired-end 100 bp reads. The paper's processing steps were these. SOAPnuke was used to process the raw data, throwing out any read that contained adapters or uncalled bases, had a mean Phred below 15, or lacked an exact constant-primer or identifier match. High-quality paired reads were merged using COPE v1.2.5, and each unique nucleotide sequence was defined as a clonotype. MiTCR v1.1 was used to align clonotypes to the IMGT TRBV, TRBD and TRBJ reference segments. Analysis was restricted to V-J combinations with a frequency above 0.0001, which covered over 98% of repertoires. A TCS score was defined as the ratio of F50 (clonal expansion) to E x V (chaos), with BLOSUM62-based TCRdist applied between CDR3 peptides within each V-J. Welch's t-statistics and random forest reduced 500 to 550 V-J features to 10 to 15, which were used in a naive Bayes classifier (R e1071). The raw public reads went through TCRdb reprocessing: fastp at Q25, MiXCR clone calling, in-frame beta chains kept. Identical CDR3 proteins give one entry, which carries the most common genes and DNA. V and J calls and clone size were set by TCRdb, not the authors. This sample holds hundreds of thousands of distinct CDR3 sequences; around 46% were observed only once. The top ten clonotypes cover approximately 8.2% of the sample.

Sequenced sample: peripheral blood or thyroid tissue (not recorded which). This clonotype was obtained from a woman younger than 35 with Graves' hyperthyroidism. Donor details come from another sample of the same person, matched by shared clones. The sequence links TRBV10-3 to TRBJ2-7; 9 nucleotides in the junction match TRBD1. The CDR3 reads as follows: CAIRGQGNDEQYF. The sequenced DNA: TGTGCCATCAGGGGACAGGGAAATGACGAGCAGTACTTC.